The rows below give T cell receptor beta chains drawn from one sample of a study of blood T cell repertoires in COVID-19. The protocol was immunoSEQ multiplex PCR, while the TCRdb copy is restricted to in-frame clones and leaves out a portion. The table shows about 210,000 clones, with 83% occurring only once. Sequenced sample: peripheral blood. These receptors were obtained from a woman between 40 and 55 years old with active or convalescent COVID-19. Both conserved end residues are part of each CDR3. The D gene is left open where the match is weak. Clone sizes are given selectively: once, few, many, or a class where the clone is expanded.

TRBV7-2	TRBJ1-1	-	-	TGTGCCAGCAGCTTAGAGGGGATCACTGAAGCTTTCTTT	CASSLEGITEAFF
TRBV7-8	TRBJ1-2	TRBD1	-	TGTGCCAGCAGCTTCAGACAGGGGGCGAATGGCTACACCTTC	CASSFRQGANGYTF
TRBV9	TRBJ2-1	TRBD1	-	TGTGCCAGCAGCGTACGGGGACAGTCCCACAATGAGCAGTTCTTC	CASSVRGQSHNEQFF
TRBV9	TRBJ1-2	TRBD1	-	TGTGCCAGCAGCGTTGCCGGGACAGACGTCTATGGCTACACCTTC	CASSVAGTDVYGYTF
TRBV27	TRBJ2-7	-	-	TGTGCCAGCAGTTTATCGCCCACGAGCTCCTACGAGCAGTACTTC	CASSLSPTSSYEQYF
TRBV5-1	TRBJ1-1	-	-	TGCGCCAGCAGCTTGGAGCGGGACCGTGAAGCTTTCTTT	CASSLERDREAFF
TRBV29-1	TRBJ1-1	-	few	TGCAGCGTAAAGATACAGCTGAACACTGAAGCTTTCTTT	CSVKIQLNTEAFF
TRBV5-1	TRBJ2-3	TRBD2	-	TGCGCCAGCAGCCTGGCCCCGACTAGCGGGGGGGCAGGGCGTAAAGATACGCAGTATTTT	CASSLAPTSGGAGRKDTQYF
TRBV4-1	TRBJ2-1	-	-	TGCGCCAGCAGCCAACTTCAACAGGGCCTTAGTATTATGTTCTTC	CASSQLQQGLSIMFF
TRBV6-2/TRBV6-3	TRBJ2-1	TRBD2	-	TGTGCCAGCAGTTCGGGGCGGGGGGGCCGCGATGAGCAGTTCTTC	CASSSGRGGRDEQFF
TRBV2	TRBJ2-7	TRBD2	-	TGTGCCAGCAGTGATTCTAGCGGGGGACCCTACGAGCAGTACTTC	CASSDSSGGPYEQYF
TRBV11-2	TRBJ1-6	-	-	TGTGCCAGCAGCTTAGGAGGGTGGTCCGGTGATTCACCCCTCCACTTT	CASSLGGWSGDSPLHF
TRBV5-1	TRBJ1-4	-	-	TGCGCCAGCAGCCTCCGGGACATAGCTGAAAAACTGTTTTTT	CASSLRDIAEKLFF
TRBV7-9	TRBJ2-3	-	-	TGTGCCAGCACCAATTTACATGCCAGCACAGATACGCAGTATTTT	CASTNLHASTDTQYF
TRBV6-4	TRBJ2-5	-	-	TGTGCCAGCAGTCGACAGCTAGGGGAGACCCAGTACTTC	CASSRQLGETQYF
TRBV6-5	TRBJ1-2	TRBD1	-	TGTGCCAGCAGTTACAGGACAGGGAGTGGCTACACCTTC	CASSYRTGSGYTF
TRBV5-1	TRBJ1-2	-	-	TGCGCCAGCAGCTTTTTGGCAGGGAATGGCTACACCTTC	CASSFLAGNGYTF
TRBV7-9	TRBJ2-5	TRBD2	-	TGTGCCAGCAGCTACCCCGCTTTCACTAGCGGGGGGGCCTTTAAGACCCAGTACTTC	CASSYPAFTSGGAFKTQYF
TRBV6-5	TRBJ1-2	-	-	TGTGCCAGCATTCTCGGACATGCCAACTATGGCTACACCTTC	CASILGHANYGYTF
TRBV9	TRBJ1-1	-	few	TGTGCCAGCAGCGTAACCCCCCACTCTGAAGCTTTCTTT	CASSVTPHSEAFF
TRBV24-1	TRBJ1-1	TRBD1	once	TGTGCCACCATGGCCCCGGGACAGAAGAACACTGAAGCTTTCTTT	CATMAPGQKNTEAFF
TRBV6-6	TRBJ2-1	TRBD2	-	TGTGCCAGCAGTTACGGTACTAGCGGGGGGGCCAAATATAAGTTCTTC	CASSYGTSGGAKYKFF
TRBV3-1/TRBV3-2	TRBJ2-5	TRBD1	-	TGTGCCAGCATGCCAGGGGGAAAAGAGACCCAGTACTTC	CASMPGGKETQYF
TRBV5-4	TRBJ2-1	-	-	TGTGCCAGCAGCTTCGTAACGCGTGGACCCGAAAAAGGGAGTGAGCAGTTCTTC	CASSFVTRGPEKGSEQFF
TRBV3-1/TRBV3-2	TRBJ1-2	-	-	TGTGCCAGCAGCCAAGAGATGGGCCAGTGGAATGGCTACACCTTC	CASSQEMGQWNGYTF
TRBV9	TRBJ2-3	-	-	TGTGCCAGCAGCGTAGGCGGCCCAGATACGCAGTATTTT	CASSVGGPDTQYF
TRBV27	TRBJ2-1	TRBD2	-	TGTGCCAGCAGTCCCGCTAGCGGGGGCCACTCCTACAATGAGCAGTTCTTC	CASSPASGGHSYNEQFF
TRBV12-3/TRBV12-4	TRBJ2-7	-	-	TGTGCCAGCAGTTTTGGGGAGTTCTACGAGCAGTACTTC	CASSFGEFYEQYF
TRBV7-6	TRBJ1-4	TRBD1	once	TGTGCCAGCAGCGGGGCCGGGACAGGGTTTGAAAAACTGTTTTTT	CASSGAGTGFEKLFF
TRBV27	TRBJ1-1	TRBD1	-	TGTGCCAGCAGTCCCGGCGAGGGGGCAAAAGAGGGAGCTTTCTTT	CASSPGEGAKEGAFF
TRBV6-5	TRBJ1-1	-	-	TGTGCCAGCATACAACAGGGCCTGAACACTGAAGCTTTCTTT	CASIQQGLNTEAFF
TRBV13	TRBJ2-1	TRBD1	-	TGTGCCAGCAGCCATGAGGGACAGGGGTTCGGTGAGCAGTTCTTC	CASSHEGQGFGEQFF
TRBV19	TRBJ1-5	-	-	TGTGCCAGTAGTATAGATACAGGTTATCAGCCCCAGCATTTT	CASSIDTGYQPQHF
TRBV29-1	TRBJ2-7	TRBD2	-	TGCAGCGTCCCCACTAGCGGGGGGACCTACGAGCAGTACTTC	CSVPTSGGTYEQYF
TRBV11-3	TRBJ2-3	-	-	TGTGCCAGCAGCTTCTCCGGCGTAGGGGCTAGCACAGATACGCAGTATTTT	CASSFSGVGASTDTQYF
TRBV18	TRBJ2-7	TRBD1	-	TGTGCCAGCTCACGGGGACAGTTAGTCGCGGGCGAGCAGTACTTC	CASSRGQLVAGEQYF
TRBV5-8	TRBJ2-2	-	-	TGTGCCAGCAACACCCACAGTAAGACGAACACCGGGGAGCTGTTTTTT	CASNTHSKTNTGELFF
TRBV7-2	TRBJ1-1	-	-	TGTGCCAGCAGCCCAAGCCGGGGGGAAGCTTTCTTT	CASSPSRGEAFF
TRBV7-6	TRBJ2-5	TRBD1	-	TGTGCCAGCAAAACTGGGACAGGGGAAGAGACCCAGTACTTC	CASKTGTGEETQYF
TRBV5-1	TRBJ2-7	-	-	TGCGCCAGCAGCTTGAGCGGGGAGGCGGGACATTACGAGCAGTACTTC	CASSLSGEAGHYEQYF
TRBV5-8	TRBJ2-2	-	-	TGTGCCAGCTGTTACATACAGGGAACCACCGGGGAGCTGTTTTTT	CASCYIQGTTGELFF
TRBV19	TRBJ2-3	-	few	TGTGCCACCGCACCGATAATCCCACGGGGGGATACGCAGTATTTT	CATAPIIPRGDTQYF
TRBV18	TRBJ1-2	-	-	TGTGCCAGCTCACCACAATCAGGGCGCAGGGGCTACACCTTC	CASSPQSGRRGYTF
TRBV2	TRBJ1-1	-	-	TGTGCCAGCAGTGAATTTTCAGGCAGGAACACTGAAGCTTTCTTT	CASSEFSGRNTEAFF
TRBV3-1/TRBV3-2	TRBJ2-7	TRBD1	-	TGTGCCAGCAGCCGCGGACAGGGGGGCTACGAGCAGTACTTC	CASSRGQGGYEQYF
TRBV5-1	TRBJ2-5	TRBD2	-	TGCGCCAGCAGCGATACTAGCGGGCAAGAGACCCAGTACTTC	CASSDTSGQETQYF
TRBV4-1	TRBJ2-7	-	-	TGCGCCAGCAGCCAAGATGCCCAGGTTTCCTACGAGCAGTACTTC	CASSQDAQVSYEQYF
TRBV19	TRBJ2-4	-	-	TGTGCCAGTAGTATAGGAGGCCCCATAGCCAAAAACATTCAGTACTTC	CASSIGGPIAKNIQYF